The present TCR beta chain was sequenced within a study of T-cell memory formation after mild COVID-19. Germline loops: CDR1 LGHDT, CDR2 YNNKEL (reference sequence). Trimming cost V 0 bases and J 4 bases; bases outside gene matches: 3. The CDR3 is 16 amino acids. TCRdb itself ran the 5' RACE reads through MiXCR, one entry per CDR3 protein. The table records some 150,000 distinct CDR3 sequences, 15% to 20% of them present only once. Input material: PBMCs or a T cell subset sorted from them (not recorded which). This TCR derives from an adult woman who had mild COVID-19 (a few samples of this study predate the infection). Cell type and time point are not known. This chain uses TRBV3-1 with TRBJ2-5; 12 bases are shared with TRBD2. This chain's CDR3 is CASSQERLAGAETQYF. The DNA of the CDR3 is TGTGCCAGCAGCCAAGAAAGACTAGCGGGAGCAGAGACCCAGTACTTC.